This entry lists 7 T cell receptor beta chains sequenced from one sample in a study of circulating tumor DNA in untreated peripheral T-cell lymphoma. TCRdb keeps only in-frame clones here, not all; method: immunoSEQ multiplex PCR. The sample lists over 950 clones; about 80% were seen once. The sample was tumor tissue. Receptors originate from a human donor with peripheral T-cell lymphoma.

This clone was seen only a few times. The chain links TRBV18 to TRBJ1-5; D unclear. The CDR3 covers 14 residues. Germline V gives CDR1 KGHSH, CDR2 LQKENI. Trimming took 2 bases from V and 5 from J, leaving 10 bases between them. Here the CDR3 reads CASSPMGRDQPQHF. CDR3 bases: TGTGCCAGCTCACCAATGGGTCGGGATCAGCCCCAGCATTTT.

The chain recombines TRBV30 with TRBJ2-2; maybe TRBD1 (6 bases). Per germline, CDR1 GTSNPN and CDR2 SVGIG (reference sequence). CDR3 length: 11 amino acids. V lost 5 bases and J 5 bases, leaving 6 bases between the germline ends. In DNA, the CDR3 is TGTGCCTGGGGACAGACCGGGGAGCTGTTTTTT. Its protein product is CAWGQTGELFF.

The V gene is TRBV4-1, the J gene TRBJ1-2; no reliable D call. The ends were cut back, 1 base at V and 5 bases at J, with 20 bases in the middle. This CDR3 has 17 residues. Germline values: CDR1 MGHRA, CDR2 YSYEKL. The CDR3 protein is CASSQVVLGLSGYGYTF. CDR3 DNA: TGCGCCAGCAGCCAAGTAGTATTAGGGTTATCGGGTTATGGCTACACCTTC.

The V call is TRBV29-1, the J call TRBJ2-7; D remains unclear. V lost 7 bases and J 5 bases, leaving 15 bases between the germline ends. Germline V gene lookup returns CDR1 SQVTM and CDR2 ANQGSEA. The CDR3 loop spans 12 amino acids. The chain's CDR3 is CSGNTYGHEQYF. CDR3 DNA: TGCAGCGGGAACACCTATGGACACGAGCAGTACTTC.

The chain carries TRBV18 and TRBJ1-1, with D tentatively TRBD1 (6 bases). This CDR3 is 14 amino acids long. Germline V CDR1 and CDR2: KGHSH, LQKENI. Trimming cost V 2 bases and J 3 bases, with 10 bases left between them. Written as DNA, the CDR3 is TGTGCCAGCTCACCATGGACAGCAGACACTGAAGCTTTCTTT. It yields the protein CASSPWTADTEAFF.

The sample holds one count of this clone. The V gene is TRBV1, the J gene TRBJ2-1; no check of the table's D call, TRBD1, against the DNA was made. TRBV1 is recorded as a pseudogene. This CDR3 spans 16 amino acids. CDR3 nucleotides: TGCGCCAGCAGCCAAGAAGGACAGGGGGCTTACAATGAGCAGTTCTTC. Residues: CASSQEGQGAYNEQFF.

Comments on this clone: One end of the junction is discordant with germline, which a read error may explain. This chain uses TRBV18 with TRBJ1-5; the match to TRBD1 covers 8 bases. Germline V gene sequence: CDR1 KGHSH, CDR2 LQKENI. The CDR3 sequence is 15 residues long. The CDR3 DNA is TGTGCCAGCTCACCAACCGGGACAGGCAATCAGCCTCAGCATTTT. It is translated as CASSPTGTGNQPQHF.